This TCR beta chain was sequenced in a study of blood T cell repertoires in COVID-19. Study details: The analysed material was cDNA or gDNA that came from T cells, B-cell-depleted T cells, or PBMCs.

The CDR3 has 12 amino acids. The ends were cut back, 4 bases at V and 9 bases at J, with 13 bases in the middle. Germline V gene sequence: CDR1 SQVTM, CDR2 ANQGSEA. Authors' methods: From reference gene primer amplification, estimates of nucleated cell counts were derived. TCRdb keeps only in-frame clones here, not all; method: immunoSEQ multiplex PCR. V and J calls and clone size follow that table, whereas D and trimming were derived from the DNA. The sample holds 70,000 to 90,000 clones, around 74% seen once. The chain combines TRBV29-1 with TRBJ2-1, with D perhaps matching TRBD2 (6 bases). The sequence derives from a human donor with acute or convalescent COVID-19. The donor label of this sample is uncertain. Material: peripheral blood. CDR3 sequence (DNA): TGCAGCGTTGGGGACTCAAGAGGTGAGCAGTTCTTC. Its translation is CSVGDSRGEQFF.